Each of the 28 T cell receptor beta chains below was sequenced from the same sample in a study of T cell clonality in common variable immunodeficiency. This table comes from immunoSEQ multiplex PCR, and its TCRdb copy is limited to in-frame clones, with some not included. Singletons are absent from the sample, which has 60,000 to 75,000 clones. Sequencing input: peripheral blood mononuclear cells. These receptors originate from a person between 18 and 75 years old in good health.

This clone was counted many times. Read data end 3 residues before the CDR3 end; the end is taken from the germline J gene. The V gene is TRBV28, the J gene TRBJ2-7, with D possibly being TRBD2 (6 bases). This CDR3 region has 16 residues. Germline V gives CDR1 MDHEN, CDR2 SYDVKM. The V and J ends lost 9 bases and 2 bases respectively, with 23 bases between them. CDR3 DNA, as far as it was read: TGTGCCAGTTTCGGAGGGGACTTGCCAGGCGCCTACGAG. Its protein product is CASFGGDLPGAYE. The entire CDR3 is CASFGGDLPGAYEQYF.

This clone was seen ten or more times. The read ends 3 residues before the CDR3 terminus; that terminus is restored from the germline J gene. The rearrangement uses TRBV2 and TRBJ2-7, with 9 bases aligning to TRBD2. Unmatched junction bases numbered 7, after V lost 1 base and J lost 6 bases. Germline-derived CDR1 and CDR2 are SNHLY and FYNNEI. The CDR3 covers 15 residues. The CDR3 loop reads CASSEGTSVSSEQYF. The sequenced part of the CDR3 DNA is TGTGCCAGCAGTGAAGGGACTAGCGTATCGAGCGAG.

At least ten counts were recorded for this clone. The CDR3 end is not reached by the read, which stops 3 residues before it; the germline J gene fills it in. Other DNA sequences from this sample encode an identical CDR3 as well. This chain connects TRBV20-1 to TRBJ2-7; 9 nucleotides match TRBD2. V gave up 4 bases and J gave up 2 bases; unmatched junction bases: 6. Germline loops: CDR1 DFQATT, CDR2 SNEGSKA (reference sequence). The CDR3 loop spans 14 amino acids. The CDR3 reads CSATPGLAAYEQYF. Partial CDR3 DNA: TGCAGTGCTACGCCGGGACTAGCAGCCTACGAG.

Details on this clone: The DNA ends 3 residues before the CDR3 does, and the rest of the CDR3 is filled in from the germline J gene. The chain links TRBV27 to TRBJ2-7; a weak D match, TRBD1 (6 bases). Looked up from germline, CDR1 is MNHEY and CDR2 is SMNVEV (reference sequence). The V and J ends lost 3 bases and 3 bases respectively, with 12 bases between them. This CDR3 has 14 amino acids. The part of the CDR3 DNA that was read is TGTGCCAGCAGTTTTAAGGGCAGGGGCTACGAG. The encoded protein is CASSFKGRGYE. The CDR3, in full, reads CASSFKGRGYEQYF.

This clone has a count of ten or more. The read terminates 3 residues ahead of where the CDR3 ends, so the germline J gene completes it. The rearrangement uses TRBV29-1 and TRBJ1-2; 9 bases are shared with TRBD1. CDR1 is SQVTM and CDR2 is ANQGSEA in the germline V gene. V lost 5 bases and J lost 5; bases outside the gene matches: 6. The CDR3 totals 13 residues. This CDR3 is CSVRGQGIYGYTF. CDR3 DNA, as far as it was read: TGCAGCGTTCGGGGACAGGGAATTTATGGC.

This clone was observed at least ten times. The CDR3 loop is CASSDSFGYEQYF. CDR3 DNA, as far as it was read: TGTGCCAGCAGTGACAGCTTCGGGTACGAG. The gene calls are TRBV9 and TRBJ2-7, with D possibly matching TRBD1 (5 bases). The observed sequence ends 3 residues before the CDR3 terminus, with the missing tail filled in from the germline J gene. Per germline, CDR1 SGDLS and CDR2 YYNGEE. V lost 5 bases, J lost 4 bases, and 13 bases lay in between. The CDR3 is 13 residues long.

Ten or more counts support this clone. The sequenced CDR3 bases are TGTGCCAGCAGACCGGGACAGTCTAATGAAAAA. This sequence encodes CASRPGQSNEK. The complete CDR3 sequence is CASRPGQSNEKLFF. The chain uses TRBV2 and TRBJ1-4, with TRBD1 matching 7 bases. The CDR3 is cut off 3 residues early in the read; its end comes from the germline J gene. The CDR3 spans 14 residues. Germline trimming cut 6 bases from V and 3 bases from J; bases unmatched to any gene: 4. CDR1 SNHLY and CDR2 FYNNEI come from the germline V gene.

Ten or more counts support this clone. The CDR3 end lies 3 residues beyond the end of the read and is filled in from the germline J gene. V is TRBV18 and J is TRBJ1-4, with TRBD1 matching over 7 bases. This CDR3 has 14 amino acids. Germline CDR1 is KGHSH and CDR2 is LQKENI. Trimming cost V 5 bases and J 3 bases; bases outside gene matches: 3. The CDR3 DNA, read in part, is TGTGCCAGCTCATCCGGGACAGCTAATGAAAAA. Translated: CASSSGTANEK. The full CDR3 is CASSSGTANEKLFF.

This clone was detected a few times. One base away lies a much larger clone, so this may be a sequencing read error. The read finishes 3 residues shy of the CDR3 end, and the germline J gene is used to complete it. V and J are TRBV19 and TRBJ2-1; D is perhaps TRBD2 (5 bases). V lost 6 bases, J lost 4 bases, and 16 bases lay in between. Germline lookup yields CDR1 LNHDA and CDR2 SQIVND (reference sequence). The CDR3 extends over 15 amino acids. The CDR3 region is CASSGGWTGYNEQFF. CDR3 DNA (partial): TGTGCCAGTAGCGGCGGGTGGACCGGATACAATGAG.

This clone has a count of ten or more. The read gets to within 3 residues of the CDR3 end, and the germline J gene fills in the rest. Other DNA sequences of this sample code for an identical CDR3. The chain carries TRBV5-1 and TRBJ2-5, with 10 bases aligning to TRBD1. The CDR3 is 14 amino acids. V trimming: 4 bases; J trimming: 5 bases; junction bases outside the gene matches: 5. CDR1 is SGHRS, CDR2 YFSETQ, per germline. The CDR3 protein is CASSPGQGGETQYF. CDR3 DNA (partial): TGCGCCAGCAGCCCAGGACAGGGGGGGGAGACC.

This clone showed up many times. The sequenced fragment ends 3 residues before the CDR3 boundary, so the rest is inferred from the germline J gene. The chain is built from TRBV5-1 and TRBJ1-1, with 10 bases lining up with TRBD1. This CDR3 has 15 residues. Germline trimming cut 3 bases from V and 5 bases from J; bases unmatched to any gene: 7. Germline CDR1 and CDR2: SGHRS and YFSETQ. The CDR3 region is CASSSRTGGGTEAFF. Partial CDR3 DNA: TGCGCCAGCAGCTCTAGGACAGGGGGAGGAACTGAA.

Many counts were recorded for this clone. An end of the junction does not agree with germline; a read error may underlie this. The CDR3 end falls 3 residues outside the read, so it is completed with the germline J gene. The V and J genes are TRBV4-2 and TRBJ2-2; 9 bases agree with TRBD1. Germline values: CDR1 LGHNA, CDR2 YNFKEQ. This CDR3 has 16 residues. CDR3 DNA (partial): TGCGCCAGCAGCCAGCGACAGGGGGGTGGGACCGGGGAG. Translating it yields CASSQRQGGGTGE. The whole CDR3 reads CASSQRQGGGTGELFF.

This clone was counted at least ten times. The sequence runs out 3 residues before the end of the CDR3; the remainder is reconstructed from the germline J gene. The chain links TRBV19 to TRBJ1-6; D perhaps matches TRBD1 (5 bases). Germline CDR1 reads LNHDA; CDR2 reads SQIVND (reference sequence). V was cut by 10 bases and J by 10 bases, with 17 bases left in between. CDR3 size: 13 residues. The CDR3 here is CANLRQKESPLHF. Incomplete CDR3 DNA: TGTGCCAATTTGCGACAGAAGGAATCACCC. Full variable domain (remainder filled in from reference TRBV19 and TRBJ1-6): DGGITQSPKYLFRKEGQNVTLSCEQNLNHDAMYWYRQDPGQGLRLIYYSQIVNDFQKGDIAEGYSVSREKKESFPLTVTSAQKNPTAFYLCANLRQKESPLHFGNGTRLTVT.

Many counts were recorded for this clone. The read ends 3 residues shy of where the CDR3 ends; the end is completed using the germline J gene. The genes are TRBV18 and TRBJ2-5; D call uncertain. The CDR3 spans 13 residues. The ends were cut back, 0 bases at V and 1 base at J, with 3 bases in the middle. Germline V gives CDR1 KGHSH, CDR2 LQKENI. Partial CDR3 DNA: TGTGCCAGCTCACCACCCTCCCAAGAGACC. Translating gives CASSPPSQET. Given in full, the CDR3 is CASSPPSQETQYF.

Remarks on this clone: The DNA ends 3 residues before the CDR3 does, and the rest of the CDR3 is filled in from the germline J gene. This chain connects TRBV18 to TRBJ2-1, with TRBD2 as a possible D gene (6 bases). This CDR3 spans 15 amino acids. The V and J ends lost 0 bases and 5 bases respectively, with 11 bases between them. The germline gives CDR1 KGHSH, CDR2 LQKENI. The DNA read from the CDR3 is TGTGCCAGCTCACCACCGTCGGTAGCGGACAATGAG. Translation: CASSPPSVADNE. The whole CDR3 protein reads CASSPPSVADNEQFF.

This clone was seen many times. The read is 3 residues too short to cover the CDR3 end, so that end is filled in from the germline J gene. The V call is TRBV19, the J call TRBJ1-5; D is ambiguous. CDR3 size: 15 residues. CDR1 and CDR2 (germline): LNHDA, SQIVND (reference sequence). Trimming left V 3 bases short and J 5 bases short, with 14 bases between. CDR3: CASSIEAWAHQPQHF. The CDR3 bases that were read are TGTGCCAGTAGTATTGAGGCATGGGCACATCAGCCC.

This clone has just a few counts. The covered CDR3 bases are TGTGCCAGCAGCCAAGATTGGGCTAGCGAAGGGTCGGGCGAG. This gives the protein CASSQDWASEGSGE. From start to end, the CDR3 is CASSQDWASEGSGEQYF. The rearrangement joins TRBV14 to TRBJ2-7; perhaps TRBD2 as D (6 bases). The sequenced fragment ends 3 residues before the CDR3 boundary, so the rest is inferred from the germline J gene. Trimming shortened V by 0 bases and J by 6 bases, and 21 bases separated the two germline ends. The CDR3 contains 17 residues. Germline assignment: CDR1 SGHDN and CDR2 FVKESK.

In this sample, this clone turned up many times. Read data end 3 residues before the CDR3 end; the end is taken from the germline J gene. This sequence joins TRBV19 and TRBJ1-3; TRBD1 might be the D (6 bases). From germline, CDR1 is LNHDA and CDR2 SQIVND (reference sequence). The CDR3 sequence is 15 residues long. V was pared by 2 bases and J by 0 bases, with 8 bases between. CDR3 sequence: CASSIQGNSGNTIYF. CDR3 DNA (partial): TGTGCCAGTAGTATACAGGGGAACTCTGGAAACACC.

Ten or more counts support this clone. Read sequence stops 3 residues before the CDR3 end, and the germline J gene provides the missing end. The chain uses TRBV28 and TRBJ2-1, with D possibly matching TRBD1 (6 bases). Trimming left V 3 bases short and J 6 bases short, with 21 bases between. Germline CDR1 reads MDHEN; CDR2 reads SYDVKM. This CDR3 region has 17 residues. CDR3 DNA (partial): TGTGCCAGCAGTTTCGGCCCGGACAGCGGTACGGGCAATGAG. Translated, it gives CASSFGPDSGTGNE. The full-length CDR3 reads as CASSFGPDSGTGNEQFF.

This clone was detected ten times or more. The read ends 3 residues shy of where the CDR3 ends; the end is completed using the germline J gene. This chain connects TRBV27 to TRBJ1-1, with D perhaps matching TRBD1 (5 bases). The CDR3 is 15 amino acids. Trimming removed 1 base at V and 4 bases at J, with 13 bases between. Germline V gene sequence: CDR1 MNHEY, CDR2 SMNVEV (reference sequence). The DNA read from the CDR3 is TGTGCCAGCAGTTTATTTTCAGGGAGTAGCACTGAA. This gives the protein CASSLFSGSSTE. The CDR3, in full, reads CASSLFSGSSTEAFF.

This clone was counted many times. This CDR3 reads CASSESTVADQSNNEQFF. CDR3 DNA, as far as it was read: TGCGCCAGCAGTGAGTCGACCGTAGCGGATCAATCTAACAATGAG. V gene TRBV10-1 combines with J gene TRBJ2-1, with TRBD2 as a possible D gene (6 bases). The missing CDR3 end, 3 residues past where the read stops, is filled in from the germline J gene. This CDR3 spans 18 amino acids. Germline assignment: CDR1 WNHNN and CDR2 SYGVQD (reference sequence). V lost 0 bases, J lost 5 bases, and 20 bases lay in between.

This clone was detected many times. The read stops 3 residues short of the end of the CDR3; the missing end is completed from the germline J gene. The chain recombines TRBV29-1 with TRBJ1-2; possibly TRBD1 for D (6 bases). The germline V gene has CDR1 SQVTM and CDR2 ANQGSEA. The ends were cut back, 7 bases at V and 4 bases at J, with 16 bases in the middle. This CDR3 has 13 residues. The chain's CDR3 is CSADGGGLYGYTF. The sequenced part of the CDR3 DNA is TGCAGCGCCGATGGAGGGGGTCTCTATGGC.

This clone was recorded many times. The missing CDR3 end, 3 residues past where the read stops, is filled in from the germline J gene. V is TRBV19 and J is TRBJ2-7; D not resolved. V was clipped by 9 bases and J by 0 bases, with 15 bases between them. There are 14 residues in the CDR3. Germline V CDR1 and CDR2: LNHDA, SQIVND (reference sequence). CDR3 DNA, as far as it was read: TGTGCCAGCCGACCGACTCCAAGCTCCTACGAG. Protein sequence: CASRPTPSSYE. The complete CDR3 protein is CASRPTPSSYEQYF.

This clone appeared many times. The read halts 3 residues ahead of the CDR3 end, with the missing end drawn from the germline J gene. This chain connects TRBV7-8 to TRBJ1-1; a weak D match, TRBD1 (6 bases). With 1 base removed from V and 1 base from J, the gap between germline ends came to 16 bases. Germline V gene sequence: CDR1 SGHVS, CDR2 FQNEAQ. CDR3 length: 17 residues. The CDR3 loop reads CASSLGSRAGANTEAFF. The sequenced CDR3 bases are TGTGCCAGCAGCTTAGGCTCCCGGGCAGGGGCGAACACTGAA.

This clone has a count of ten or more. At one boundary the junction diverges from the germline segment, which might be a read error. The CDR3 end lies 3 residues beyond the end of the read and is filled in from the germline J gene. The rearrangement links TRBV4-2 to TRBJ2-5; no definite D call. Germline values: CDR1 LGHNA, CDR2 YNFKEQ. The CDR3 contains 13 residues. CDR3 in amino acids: CASSLDVWETQYF. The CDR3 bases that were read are TGCGCCAGTTCCTTAGATGTCTGGGAGACC.

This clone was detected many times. The CDR3 bases that were read are TGTGCCAGTAGTATCACGGCAGGGGACTACGAG. Translation: CASSITAGDYE. The CDR3, in full, reads CASSITAGDYEQYF. J is TRBJ2-7 and V is TRBV19, with D possibly TRBD1 on 6 matching bases. The read ends 3 residues before the CDR3 terminus; that terminus is restored from the germline J gene. The CDR3 covers 14 residues. The V gene lost 3 bases and the J gene lost 3 bases, with 12 bases spanning the gap. Germline V CDR1 and CDR2: LNHDA, SQIVND (reference sequence).

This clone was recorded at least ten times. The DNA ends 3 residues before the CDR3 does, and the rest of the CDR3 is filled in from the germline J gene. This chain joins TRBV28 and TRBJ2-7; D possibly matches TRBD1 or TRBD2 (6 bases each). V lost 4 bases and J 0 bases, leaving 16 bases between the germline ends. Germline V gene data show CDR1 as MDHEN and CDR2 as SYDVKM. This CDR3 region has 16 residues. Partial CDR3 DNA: TGTGCCAGCAGTTCCCGGCGGGACAAACCCTCCTACGAG. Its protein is CASSSRRDKPSYE. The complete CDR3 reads CASSSRRDKPSYEQYF.

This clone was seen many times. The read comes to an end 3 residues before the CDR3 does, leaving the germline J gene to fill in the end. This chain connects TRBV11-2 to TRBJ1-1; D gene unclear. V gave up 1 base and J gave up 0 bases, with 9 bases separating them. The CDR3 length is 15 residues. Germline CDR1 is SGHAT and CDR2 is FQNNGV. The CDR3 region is CASSLGPGMNTEAFF. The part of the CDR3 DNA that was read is TGTGCCAGCAGCTTAGGCCCAGGAATGAACACTGAA.